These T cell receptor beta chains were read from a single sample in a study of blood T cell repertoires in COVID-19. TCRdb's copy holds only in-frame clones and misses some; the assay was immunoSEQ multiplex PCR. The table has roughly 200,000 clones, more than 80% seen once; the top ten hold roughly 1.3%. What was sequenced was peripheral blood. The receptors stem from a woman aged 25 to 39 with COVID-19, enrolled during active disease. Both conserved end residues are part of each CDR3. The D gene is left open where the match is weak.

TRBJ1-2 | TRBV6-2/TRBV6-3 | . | CASSYTQGGYTF
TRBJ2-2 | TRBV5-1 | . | CASTATGWQDTGELFF
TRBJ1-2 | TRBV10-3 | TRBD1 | CAISESRTGKQDYTF
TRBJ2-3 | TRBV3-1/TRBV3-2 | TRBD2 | CASSQGRLAGGFSTDTQYF
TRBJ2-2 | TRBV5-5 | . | CASSLTGAGAGELFF
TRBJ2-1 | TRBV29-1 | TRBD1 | CSVTGGPNEQFF
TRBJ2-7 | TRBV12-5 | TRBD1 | CASGLGDRGRHEQYF
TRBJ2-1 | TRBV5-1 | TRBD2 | CASSLGLAGDRNEQFF
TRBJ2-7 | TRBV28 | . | CAITQGSYEQYF
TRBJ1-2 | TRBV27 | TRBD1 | CASSPGQGTLYGYTF
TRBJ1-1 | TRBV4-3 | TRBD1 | CASSRTGGMNTEAFF
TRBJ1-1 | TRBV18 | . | CASSGQQLNTEAFF
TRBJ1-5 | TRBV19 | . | CASSTPIVGPQHF
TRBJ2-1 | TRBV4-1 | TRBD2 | CASRIGSGGAREQFF
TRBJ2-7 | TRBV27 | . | CASSFLGSASSYEQYF
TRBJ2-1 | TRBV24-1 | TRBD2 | CATSDPGLVGQFF
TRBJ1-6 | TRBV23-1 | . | CASSQWGWGQGCNSPLHF
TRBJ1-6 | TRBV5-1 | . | CASGQGLHDSPLHF
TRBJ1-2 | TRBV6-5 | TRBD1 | CASRPGQGTYGYTF
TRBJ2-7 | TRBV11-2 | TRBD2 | CASRRAGGRNEQYF
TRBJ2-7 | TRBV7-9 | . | CASSLGQHYEQYF
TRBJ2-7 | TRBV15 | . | CATSRDQLYEQYF
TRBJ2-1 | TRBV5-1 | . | CASRGEAYNEQFF
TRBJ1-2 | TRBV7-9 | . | CASSLALSGGYTF
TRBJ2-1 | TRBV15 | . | CATSRRYNEQFF
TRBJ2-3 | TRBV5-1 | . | CASSLFLERTHTDTQYF
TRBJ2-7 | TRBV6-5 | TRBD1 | CASSRGTGSFYEQYF
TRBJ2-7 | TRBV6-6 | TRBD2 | CASLAGNSYEQYF
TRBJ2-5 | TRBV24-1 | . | CATSDFIQGQETQYF
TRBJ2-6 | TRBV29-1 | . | CSVRQAGANVLTF
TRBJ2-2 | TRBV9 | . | CASSVSGSTGELFF
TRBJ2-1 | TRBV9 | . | CASSRYQGTPYNEQFF
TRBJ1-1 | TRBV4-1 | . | CASSQEGVGIRSGAFF
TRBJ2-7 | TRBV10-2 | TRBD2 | CASSSSGRGGIEQYF
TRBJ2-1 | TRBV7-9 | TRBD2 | CASSRSGASSYNEQFF
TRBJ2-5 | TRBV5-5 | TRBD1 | CASSWGTGTGQETQYF
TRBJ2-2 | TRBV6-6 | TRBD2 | CASKVSSGGAGELFF
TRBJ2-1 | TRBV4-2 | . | CASSQDLGSGSYNEQFF
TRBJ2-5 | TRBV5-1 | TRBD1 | CASSLLGTDQETQYF